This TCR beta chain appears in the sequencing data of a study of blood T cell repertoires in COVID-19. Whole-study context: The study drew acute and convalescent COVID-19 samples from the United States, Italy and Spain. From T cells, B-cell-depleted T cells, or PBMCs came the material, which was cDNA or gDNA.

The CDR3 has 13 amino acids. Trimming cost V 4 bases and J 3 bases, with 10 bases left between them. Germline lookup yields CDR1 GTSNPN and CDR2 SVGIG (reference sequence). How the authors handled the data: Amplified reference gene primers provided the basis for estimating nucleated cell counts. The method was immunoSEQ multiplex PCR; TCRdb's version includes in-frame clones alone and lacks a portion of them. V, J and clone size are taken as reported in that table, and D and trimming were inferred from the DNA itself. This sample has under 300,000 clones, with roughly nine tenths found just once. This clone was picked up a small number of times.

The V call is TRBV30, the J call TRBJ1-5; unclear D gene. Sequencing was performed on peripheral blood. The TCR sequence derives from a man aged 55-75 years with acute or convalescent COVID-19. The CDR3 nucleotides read TGTGCCTGGACCCCTGGGCCCAATCAGCCCCAGCATTTT. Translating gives CAWTPGPNQPQHF.